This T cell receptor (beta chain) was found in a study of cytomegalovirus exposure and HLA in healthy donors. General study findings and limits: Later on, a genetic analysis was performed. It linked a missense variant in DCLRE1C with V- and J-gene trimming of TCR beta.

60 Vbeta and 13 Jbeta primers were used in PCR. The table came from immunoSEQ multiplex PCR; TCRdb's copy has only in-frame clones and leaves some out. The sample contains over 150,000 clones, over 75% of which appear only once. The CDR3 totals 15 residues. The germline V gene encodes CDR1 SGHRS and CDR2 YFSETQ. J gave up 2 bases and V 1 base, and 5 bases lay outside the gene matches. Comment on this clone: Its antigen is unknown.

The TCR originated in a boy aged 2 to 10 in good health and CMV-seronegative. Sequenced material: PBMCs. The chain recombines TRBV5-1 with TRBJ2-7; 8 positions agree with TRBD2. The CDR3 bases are TGCGCCAGCAGCTTGAACCCCGGGGGGGCCTACGAGCAGTACTTC. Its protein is CASSLNPGGAYEQYF.